The T cell receptor (beta chain) described here comes from a study of shared clonotypes between healthy human individuals. Across the study: The study used three CD4 naive, three CD4 memory, two CD8 naive and one CD8 memory plate per donor.

Unmatched junction bases numbered 9, after V lost 10 bases and J lost 1 base. This CDR3 spans 14 amino acids. The germline CDR1 and CDR2 sequences are SGHTA and FQGNSA. A CD45RA+ naive subset and a CD45RA-negative memory subset were split from CD4+ cells. This clone was picked up one time. The antigen is undetermined. Sequencing used immunoSEQ multiplex PCR; TCRdb keeps in-frame clones, though not all of them. The profile covers millions of clones, with roughly 94% appearing a single time and 0.13% taken by the ten largest. Regarding the study as a whole: Even with large depth, rarefaction showed that sorted-subset sequencing was incomplete. Exclusively blood specimens were collected; tissue repertoires likely differ.

Specimen: naive CD4+ T cells sorted from blood. Subset meaning: CD45RA+ positively selected. The J gene is TRBJ1-1, the V gene TRBV7-2, with 7 bases that match TRBD1. This sequence originates from a man aged 18 to 35 in good health. The CDR3 DNA follows: TGTGCCACTTACGTCGGACAGGCGAACACTGAAGCTTTCTTT. The encoded protein is CATYVGQANTEAFF.